This T cell receptor beta chain was documented in a study of T-cell reconstitution after alpha-beta-depleted transplantation in children. Study-wide findings and caveats: Recipient T cells and thymic progenitors that survived gave rise to the high TCRbeta diversity observed at day 60 in some patients.

The TCRbeta library incorporated unique molecular identifiers. TCRdb fed the PCR reads into MiXCR, producing one record per CDR3 protein. The sample shows about 1,000,000 distinct CDR3 sequences, roughly 31% of them seen only once. This clonotype has a handful of counts. Its target is unknown. The CDR3 spans 15 residues. The ends lost 7 bases at V and 6 bases at J; junction bases unmatched: 10. The germline V gene has CDR1 KGHDR and CDR2 SFDVKD. The gene calls are TRBV24-1 and TRBJ2-1; 8 nucleotides match TRBD2. Sequenced here: PBMCs, mostly from graft donor cells, sampled 360 days after TCRalphabeta/CD19-depleted stem cell transplant. The clonotype comes from a boy under two years old who had a stem cell transplant for SCID, so the T cells may come from the graft donor. The CDR3 spells CATSSRRTSINEQFF. In DNA form, the CDR3 reads TGTGCCACCAGCTCTAGGAGGACTAGCATCAATGAGCAGTTCTTC.